Listed here are 15 T cell receptor beta chains from one sample, sequenced in a study of cytomegalovirus exposure and HLA in healthy donors. The primer mix had 60 Vbeta and 13 Jbeta primers. Sequencing used immunoSEQ multiplex PCR; TCRdb keeps in-frame clones, though not all of them. Of 98,000 or so clones in the sample, about three quarters were seen once. The sequenced sample was PBMCs. The receptors stem from a woman younger than 35 in good health and CMV-seropositive.

The genes are TRBV15 and TRBJ2-7; D gene unclear. V was cut by 5 bases and J by 6 bases, with 17 bases left in between. The CDR3 runs to 14 residues. The germline gives CDR1 LNHNV, CDR2 YYDKDF (reference sequence). The CDR3 DNA is TGTGCCACCAGCCAATCGCTACTCCTATCCGAGCAGTACTTC. This gives the protein CATSQSLLLSEQYF.

Remarks on this clone: Other DNA sequences in the same sample also yield this CDR3. This chain joins TRBV29-1 and TRBJ2-1; the match to TRBD2 covers 14 bases. The V segment lost 3 bases and the J segment 4 bases; nucleotides outside the gene matches: 2. The CDR3 runs to 15 residues. Germline-derived CDR1 and CDR2 are SQVTM and ANQGSEA. CDR3 protein: CSVEGTSGSYNEQFF. Written as DNA, the CDR3 is TGCAGCGTTGAGGGGACTAGCGGGAGTTACAATGAGCAGTTCTTC.

This sequence joins TRBV7-9 and TRBJ2-1; 8 nucleotides line up with TRBD1. The CDR3 length is 13 residues. Per germline, CDR1 SEHNR and CDR2 FQNEAQ (reference sequence). V was pared by 3 bases and J by 8 bases, with 3 bases of the junction left unmatched. The CDR3 here is CASSFQGADEQFF. Here the CDR3 DNA reads TGTGCCAGCAGCTTCCAGGGGGCGGATGAGCAGTTCTTC.

The J gene is TRBJ2-7, the V gene TRBV2; D gene uncertain. Germline assignment: CDR1 SNHLY and CDR2 FYNNEI. V dropped 0 bases and J dropped 2 bases, with 8 bases sitting between them. The CDR3 has 14 amino acids. The CDR3: CASSEAGATYEQYF. DNA for the CDR3: TGTGCCAGCAGTGAAGCCGGTGCAACCTACGAGCAGTACTTC.

The V gene is TRBV4-1, the J gene TRBJ1-5; maybe TRBD1 (5 bases). The CDR3 runs to 15 residues. V lost 0 bases, J lost 7 bases, and 13 bases lay in between. In germline, CDR1 is MGHRA, CDR2 YSYEKL. In DNA, the CDR3 is TGCGCCAGCAGCCAAGAAGGACAACCTTGGCAGCCCCAGCATTTT. Protein: CASSQEGQPWQPQHF.

The chain recombines TRBV5-1 with TRBJ2-1; the D is unclear. CDR3 size: 16 residues. Per the germline V gene, CDR1 is SGHRS and CDR2 is YFSETQ. The V and J ends lost 1 base and 6 bases respectively, with 17 bases between them. The CDR3 DNA sequence: TGCGCCAGCAGCTTGAGTTCTTCCCCTTCGGGCAATGAGCAGTTCTTC. This codes for CASSLSSSPSGNEQFF.

V gene TRBV28 combines with J gene TRBJ2-7; D is unresolved. The germline V gene has CDR1 MDHEN and CDR2 SYDVKM. The V end lost 2 bases, the J end lost 6 bases, and 8 bases lay between the germline ends. The CDR3 loop spans 12 amino acids. CDR3 sequence (DNA): TGTGCCAGCAGTTTACCAGGTCGCGAGCAGTACTTC. Translating it yields CASSLPGREQYF.

The genes are TRBV10-2 and TRBJ2-6; 10 positions agree with TRBD2. This CDR3 contains 18 residues. Germline V gene sequence: CDR1 WSHSY, CDR2 SAAADI. V was clipped by 0 bases and J by 4 bases; unmatched bases: 6. For the CDR3, the DNA is TGCGCCAGCAGTGAGTCTCTAGCGGGAGCCTCCGGGGCCAACGTCCTGACTTTC. It translates to CASSESLAGASGANVLTF.

The chain joins TRBV6-6 to TRBJ2-7, with 8 bases that match TRBD1. CDR1 is MNHNY, CDR2 SVGAGI, per germline (reference sequence). The J segment lost 0 bases and the V segment lost 7 bases, leaving 8 bases of the junction unmatched. This CDR3 comprises 15 residues. The DNA for the CDR3 is TGTGCCAGCACCAGACAGACAGGGGTCTCCTACGAGCAGTACTTC. The encoded protein is CASTRQTGVSYEQYF.

As concerns this clone: The same CDR3 arises from other DNA sequences in this sample as well. The chain is built from TRBV5-1 and TRBJ2-5, with 13 bases matching TRBD2. Per germline, CDR1 SGHRS and CDR2 YFSETQ. V lost 5 bases, J lost 2 bases, and 6 bases stayed unmatched. The CDR3 length is 16 residues. The CDR3 protein is CASSSGLAGAQETQYF. Written as DNA, the CDR3 is TGCGCCAGCAGTTCCGGACTAGCGGGAGCTCAAGAGACCCAGTACTTC. The full variable domain, with the rest looked up from reference TRBV5-1 and TRBJ2-5, is KAGVTQTPRYLIKTRGQQVTLSCSPISGHRSVSWYQQTPGQGLQFLFEYFSETQRNKGNFPGRFSGRQFSNSRSEMNVSTLELGDSALYLCASSSGLAGAQETQYFGPGTRLLVL.

This rearrangement joins TRBV19 to TRBJ1-5; a possible D gene is TRBD1 (5 bases). V was trimmed by 7 bases and J by 4 bases, leaving 17 bases between them. The CDR3 is made up of 15 amino acids. Germline CDR1 LNHDA, CDR2 SQIVND (reference sequence). CDR3: CASTSGGFGNQPQHF. The CDR3 DNA reads as TGTGCCAGTACCTCGGGGGGGTTTGGAAATCAGCCCCAGCATTTT.

The rearrangement links TRBV11-3 to TRBJ2-1; TRBD2 matches at 13 bases. Per the germline V gene, CDR1 is SGHNT and CDR2 is YENEEA. V was pared by 4 bases and J by 0 bases, with 12 bases of the junction left unmatched. This CDR3 is 20 amino acids long. The CDR3 DNA sequence: TGTGCCAGCAGCTCCGGAGGCTACGGACTAGCGGGAGACTCCTACAATGAGCAGTTCTTC. The encoded protein is CASSSGGYGLAGDSYNEQFF.

This clone appeared a single time. The CDR3 coding sequence is TGTGCCAGCAGCGTAGACGGGGGACAGGGTCTCTACGAGCAGTACTTC. Protein sequence: CASSVDGGQGLYEQYF. The rearrangement links TRBV9 to TRBJ2-7; TRBD1 matches 9 bases. The V gene's germline CDR1 is SGDLS and CDR2 YYNGEE. V was pared by 0 bases and J by 3 bases, with 7 bases of the junction left unmatched. CDR3 size: 16 residues.

In DNA form, the CDR3 reads TGTGCCAGCAGCTTAGAGTCAGGTGAGCAGTTCTTC. As protein: CASSLESGEQFF. The chain has TRBV13 and TRBJ2-1, with unresolved D. Germline-derived CDR1 and CDR2 are PRHDT and FYEKMQ (reference sequence). There are 12 residues in the CDR3. V was pared by 1 base and J by 9 bases, with 7 bases between.

This sequence joins TRBV15 and TRBJ2-1, with TRBD1 matching 7 bases. Germline CDR1 is LNHNV and CDR2 is YYDKDF (reference sequence). CDR3 length: 16 amino acids. The J segment lost 0 bases and the V segment lost 4 bases, leaving 6 bases of the junction unmatched. The CDR3: CATSKAGTVSYNEQFF. The DNA for the CDR3 is TGTGCCACCAGCAAAGCTGGGACAGTCTCCTACAATGAGCAGTTCTTC.